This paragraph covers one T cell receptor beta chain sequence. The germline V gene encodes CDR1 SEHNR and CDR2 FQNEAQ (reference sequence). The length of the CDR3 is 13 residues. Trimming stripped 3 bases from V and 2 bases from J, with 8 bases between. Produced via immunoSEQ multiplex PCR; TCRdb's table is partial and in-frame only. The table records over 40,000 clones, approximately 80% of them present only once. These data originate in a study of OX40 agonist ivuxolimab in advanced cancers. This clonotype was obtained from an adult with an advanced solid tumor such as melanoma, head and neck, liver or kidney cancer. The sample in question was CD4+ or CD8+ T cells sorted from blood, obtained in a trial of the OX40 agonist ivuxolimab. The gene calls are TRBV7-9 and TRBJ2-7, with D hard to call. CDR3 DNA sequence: TGTGCCAGCAGCTTCTTAATCGCCTACGAGCAGTACTTC. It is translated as CASSFLIAYEQYF.